These 32 T cell receptor beta chains came from one sample sequenced in a study of radiotherapy plus CTLA-4 blockade in lung cancer. Repertoires were generated with immunoSEQ multiplex PCR, while TCRdb's copy carries only in-frame clones and drops some. The sample includes more than 10,000 clones, 80% to 90% of them seen just once. Source: peripheral blood, taken from a patient treated with radiotherapy plus ipilimumab. These TCRs come from a human donor with non-small cell lung cancer that progressed on radiotherapy plus ipilimumab.

The CDR3, as DNA: TGTGCCAGCTCACCCGGAGAGCCCAGCAATGAGCAGTTCTTC. Residues: CASSPGEPSNEQFF. V is TRBV18 and J is TRBJ2-1; D ambiguous. Germline CDR1 reads KGHSH; CDR2 reads LQKENI. This CDR3 region has 14 residues. Trimming shortened V by 3 bases and J by 6 bases, and 12 bases separated the two germline ends.

The gene calls are TRBV7-2 and TRBJ1-1, with no clear D. The CDR3 covers 13 residues. V was cut by 4 bases and J by 2 bases, with 8 bases left in between. The germline CDR1 and CDR2 sequences are SGHTA and FQGNSA. CDR3 residues: CASSSDINTEAFF. The CDR3, as DNA: TGTGCCAGCAGCTCCGACATAAACACTGAAGCTTTCTTT.

The chain is built from TRBV19 and TRBJ2-3, with D uncertain. Germline V CDR1 and CDR2: LNHDA, SQIVND (reference sequence). Trimming stripped 3 bases from V and 0 bases from J, with 4 bases between. CDR3 size: 13 residues. The CDR3 sequence: CASSIQSTDTQYF. The CDR3 region has the DNA TGTGCCAGTAGTATCCAGAGCACAGATACGCAGTATTTT.

V gene TRBV4-1 combines with J gene TRBJ2-5, with 11 bases fitting TRBD2. The J segment lost 5 bases and the V segment lost 4 bases, leaving 3 bases of the junction unmatched. The CDR3 is 14 amino acids. The germline CDR1 and CDR2 sequences are MGHRA and YSYEKL. CDR3 nucleotide sequence: TGCGCCAGCAGCCGACTAGCGGGGCCTGAGACCCAGTACTTC. This codes for CASSRLAGPETQYF.

The chain is built from TRBV9 and TRBJ2-7; D uncertain. Germline assignment: CDR1 SGDLS and CDR2 YYNGEE. Deletions cut 0 bases from V and 5 bases from J, with 12 bases between. This CDR3 contains 14 residues. CDR3 in DNA: TGTGCCAGCAGCGTAGGTCCATTGAGAGACGAGCAGTACTTC. It is translated as CASSVGPLRDEQYF.

V usage is TRBV7-8 and J usage is TRBJ1-6; a possible D gene is TRBD1 (6 bases). This CDR3 spans 17 amino acids. The germline V and J ends were trimmed by 5 bases and 0 bases, with 14 bases remaining between them. The germline V gene has CDR1 SGHVS and CDR2 FQNEAQ. The CDR3 nucleotides read TGTGCCAGCAGCCAACAGGGAGGAGGCTCCTATAATTCACCCCTCCACTTT. It yields the protein CASSQQGGGSYNSPLHF. Together with reference TRBV7-8 and TRBJ1-6, the CDR3 gives the full variable domain: GAGVSQSPRYKVAKRGQDVALRCDPISGHVSLFWYQQALGQGPEFLTYFQNEAQLDKSGLPSDRFFAERPEGSVSTLKIQRTQQEDSAVYLCASSQQGGGSYNSPLHFGNGTRLTVT.

The chain has TRBV27 and TRBJ1-1; 7 bases match TRBD1. Germline assignment: CDR1 MNHEY and CDR2 SMNVEV (reference sequence). V lost 3 bases and J lost 8; bases outside the gene matches: 3. There are 12 residues in the CDR3. The CDR3, as DNA: TGTGCCAGCAGTTTCAGGGGGGGCGAAGCTTTCTTT. As protein: CASSFRGGEAFF.

The V call is TRBV11-2, the J call TRBJ1-2, with 9 bases aligning to TRBD1. The CDR3 runs to 15 residues. With V trimmed by 5 bases and J by 8 bases, 12 bases remained unmatched. Germline CDR1 is SGHAT and CDR2 is FQNNGV. The CDR3 nucleotides read TGTGCCAGCAGCCAGGGGACAGGGAACATCAGGGGCTACACCTTC. As protein: CASSQGTGNIRGYTF. Full variable domain (remainder filled in from reference TRBV11-2 and TRBJ1-2): EAGVAQSPRYKIIEKRQSVAFWCNPISGHATLYWYQQILGQGPKLLIQFQNNGVVDDSQLPKDRFSAERLKGVDSTLKIQPAKLEDSAVYLCASSQGTGNIRGYTFGSGTRLTVV.

The chain combines TRBV5-1 with TRBJ2-1; D unclear. Looked up from germline, CDR1 is SGHRS and CDR2 is YFSETQ. CDR3 length: 15 residues. The ends were cut back, 1 base at V and 3 bases at J, with 11 bases in the middle. The CDR3 coding sequence is TGCGCCAGCAGCTTGTTTCCGTCAGGCTACAATGAGCAGTTCTTC. It yields the protein CASSLFPSGYNEQFF.

The chain employs TRBV9 and TRBJ1-1, with a tentative D call TRBD1 (5 bases). Trimming removed 4 bases from V and 0 bases from J, with 13 bases in between. Germline-derived CDR1 and CDR2 are SGDLS and YYNGEE. There are 15 residues in the CDR3. The CDR3 spells CASSPRVGLNTEAFF. DNA of the CDR3: TGTGCCAGCAGCCCCCGGGTGGGACTGAACACTGAAGCTTTCTTT.

The chain employs TRBV19 and TRBJ2-1; either TRBD1 or TRBD2 may fit D (6 bases each). V was cut by 4 bases and J by 12 bases, with 10 bases left in between. The CDR3 totals 11 residues. Germline CDR1 and CDR2: LNHDA and SQIVND (reference sequence). The CDR3 sequence is CASSTGGRQFF. The CDR3 DNA reads as TGTGCCAGTAGTACTGGGGGGCGGCAGTTCTTC.

The rearrangement links TRBV29-1 to TRBJ1-2; 7 bases are a match to TRBD1. J was trimmed by 2 bases and V by 1 base; bases with no gene match: 13. In germline, CDR1 is SQVTM, CDR2 ANQGSEA. This CDR3 has 17 amino acids. The DNA for the CDR3 is TGCAGCGTTGAAGGGGGAACATCGGGACAGTCCAACTATGGCTACACCTTC. This encodes CSVEGGTSGQSNYGYTF.

The chain joins TRBV10-3 to TRBJ1-1; D may be TRBD1 (6 bases). This CDR3 is 13 amino acids long. The V and J ends lost 7 bases and 6 bases respectively, with 15 bases between them. The germline V gene has CDR1 ENHRY and CDR2 SYGVKD. CDR3 sequence (DNA): TGTGCCATCAAACACTCAGGGGATCCTGAAGCTTTCTTT. As protein: CAIKHSGDPEAFF.

V and J are TRBV11-2 and TRBJ1-6; D may be TRBD1 (6 bases). Germline V lookup: CDR1 SGHAT, CDR2 FQNNGV. V lost 5 bases to trimming and J lost 12 bases, with 11 bases between them. CDR3 length: 12 amino acids. The DNA of the CDR3 is TGTGCCAGCAGCATGGACAGACAACCCCTCCACTTT. Its translation: CASSMDRQPLHF.

The chain joins TRBV7-8 to TRBJ2-2, with TRBD1 identical over 9 bases. The V and J ends lost 1 base and 5 bases, in that order; junction bases with no gene match: 5. Germline values: CDR1 SGHVS, CDR2 FQNEAQ. This CDR3 has 16 residues. The CDR3 nucleotides read TGTGCCAGCAGCTTAGGACGGACAGGGGCGACCGGGGAGCTGTTTTTT. Translation: CASSLGRTGATGELFF. Full variable domain (remainder filled in from reference TRBV7-8 and TRBJ2-2): GAGVSQSPRYKVAKRGQDVALRCDPISGHVSLFWYQQALGQGPEFLTYFQNEAQLDKSGLPSDRFFAERPEGSVSTLKIQRTQQEDSAVYLCASSLGRTGATGELFFGEGSRLTVL.

The genes are TRBV4-1 and TRBJ2-7; perhaps TRBD2 as D (6 bases). There are 13 residues in the CDR3. The V gene's germline CDR1 is MGHRA and CDR2 YSYEKL. Trimming removed 0 bases from V and 8 bases from J, with 11 bases in between. The chain's CDR3 is CASSQEGGAKQYF. The CDR3, as DNA: TGCGCCAGCAGCCAAGAGGGAGGAGCTAAGCAGTACTTC.

This chain connects TRBV29-1 to TRBJ1-4; D perhaps matches TRBD1 (6 bases). The CDR3 covers 13 residues. V was pared by 2 bases and J by 7 bases, with 11 bases between. The germline CDR1 and CDR2 sequences are SQVTM and ANQGSEA. For the CDR3, the DNA is TGCAGCGTTGAACTGGGGGCCGGTGAAAAACTGTTTTTT. The encoded protein is CSVELGAGEKLFF.

This rearrangement joins TRBV19 to TRBJ2-3; 14 bases fit TRBD2. CDR3 length: 16 amino acids. The germline gives CDR1 LNHDA, CDR2 SQIVND (reference sequence). The J segment lost 2 bases and the V segment lost 6 bases, leaving 4 bases of the junction unmatched. CDR3 DNA sequence: TGTGCCAGTAGGAGACTAGCGGGGGGGGTCACAGATACGCAGTATTTT. Amino acid sequence: CASRRLAGGVTDTQYF. Drawing the rest from reference TRBV19 and TRBJ2-3, the complete variable domain is DGGITQSPKYLFRKEGQNVTLSCEQNLNHDAMYWYRQDPGQGLRLIYYSQIVNDFQKGDIAEGYSVSREKKESFPLTVTSAQKNPTAFYLCASRRLAGGVTDTQYFGPGTRLTVL.

The chain combines TRBV5-8 with TRBJ2-7; D is possibly TRBD2 (5 bases). The length of the CDR3 is 9 residues. Trimming cost V 4 bases and J 12 bases, with 8 bases left between them. Germline V gives CDR1 SGHTS, CDR2 YDEGEE. The CDR3 sequence is CASSREGYF. DNA of the CDR3: TGTGCCAGCAGCCGCGAGGGGTACTTC.

The chain uses TRBV2 and TRBJ1-2; 7 positions match TRBD1. The CDR3 spans 14 residues. V was clipped by 1 base and J by 5 bases; unmatched bases: 4. Germline CDR1 is SNHLY and CDR2 is FYNNEI. The chain's CDR3 is CASSEEGAYYGYTF. DNA of the CDR3: TGTGCCAGCAGTGAAGAGGGGGCGTATTATGGCTACACCTTC.

The chain joins TRBV18 to TRBJ2-3; 8 bases line up with TRBD1. The CDR3 consists of 16 residues. CDR1 KGHSH and CDR2 LQKENI come from the germline V gene. The V gene end was trimmed by 0 bases and the J gene end by 0 bases; junction bases not matched to a gene: 2. DNA for the CDR3: TGTGCCAGCTCACCACCGACAGGGGCCAGCACAGATACGCAGTATTTT. Translation gives CASSPPTGASTDTQYF.

The chain is built from TRBV19 and TRBJ1-5; D is ambiguous. CDR1 is LNHDA and CDR2 is SQIVND in the germline V gene (reference sequence). The CDR3 extends over 14 amino acids. Trimming took off 6 bases at V and 0 bases at J, with 9 bases between the two ends. The CDR3 region has the DNA TGTGCCAGTAGGAAAGACATTAGCAATCAGCCCCAGCATTTT. It is translated as CASRKDISNQPQHF.

The rearrangement links TRBV5-1 to TRBJ1-6; D possibly corresponds to TRBD1 (5 bases). CDR1 SGHRS and CDR2 YFSETQ come from the germline V gene. Deletions cut 0 bases from V and 8 bases from J, with 12 bases between. The CDR3 consists of 15 residues. The CDR3 reads CASSLDGGTHSPLHF. As DNA, the CDR3 is TGCGCCAGCAGCTTGGATGGGGGTACGCATTCACCCCTCCACTTT.

The chain has TRBV19 and TRBJ1-2, with a tentative D call TRBD1 (5 bases). CDR3 length equals 18 residues. The germline gives CDR1 LNHDA, CDR2 SQIVND (reference sequence). The V gene lost 5 bases and the J gene lost 0 bases, with 22 bases spanning the gap. The CDR3 region is CASSQEPLRQYSNYGYTF. DNA of the CDR3: TGTGCCAGTAGTCAAGAACCGCTCCGACAGTACTCTAACTATGGCTACACCTTC. The full variable domain, its missing parts supplied by reference TRBV19 and TRBJ1-2, is DGGITQSPKYLFRKEGQNVTLSCEQNLNHDAMYWYRQDPGQGLRLIYYSQIVNDFQKGDIAEGYSVSREKKESFPLTVTSAQKNPTAFYLCASSQEPLRQYSNYGYTFGSGTRLTVV.

This clone appeared once. The chain links TRBV7-2 to TRBJ2-3; no reliable D call. Germline V gene sequence: CDR1 SGHTA, CDR2 FQGNSA. The CDR3 covers 14 residues. V was trimmed by 0 bases and J by 3 bases, leaving 7 bases between them. CDR3 DNA sequence: TGTGCCAGCAGCTTAGCGGGGAATACAGATACGCAGTATTTT. Translating it yields CASSLAGNTDTQYF.

The J gene is TRBJ2-7, the V gene TRBV10-1, with D hard to call. Germline loops: CDR1 WNHNN, CDR2 SYGVQD (reference sequence). The CDR3 is made up of 13 amino acids. V lost 3 bases to trimming and J lost 7 bases, with 13 bases between them. CDR3 sequence: CASSDTVMREQYF. CDR3 nucleotides: TGCGCCAGCAGTGATACGGTTATGCGGGAGCAGTACTTC.

The count of this clone is one. The genes are TRBV6-6 and TRBJ1-4; no clear D. In germline, CDR1 is MNHNY, CDR2 SVGAGI (reference sequence). The ends were cut back, 6 bases at V and 1 base at J, with 6 bases in the middle. CDR3 length: 13 amino acids. CDR3 bases: TGTGCCAGCAGGTACAGAACTAATGAAAAACTGTTTTTT. Translating it yields CASRYRTNEKLFF.

This clone was seen a handful of times. This chain links TRBV6-4 with TRBJ1-1, with D perhaps matching TRBD1 (5 bases). CDR1 and CDR2 from the germline V gene are MRHNA and SNTAGT. The CDR3 is 14 amino acids. With 7 bases removed from V and 1 base from J, the gap between germline ends came to 13 bases. The CDR3 loop reads CASTPGDQNTEAFF. The CDR3 DNA sequence: TGTGCCAGCACTCCCGGGGACCAGAACACTGAAGCTTTCTTT.

The V call is TRBV7-2, the J call TRBJ2-1; TRBD1 is a possible D gene (6 bases). This CDR3 has 16 residues. V shed 1 base and J shed 1 base, with 11 bases lying between them. CDR1 and CDR2 from the germline V gene are SGHTA and FQGNSA. CDR3 in amino acids: CASSLGARGSYNEQFF. CDR3 coding DNA: TGTGCCAGCAGCTTAGGAGCCAGGGGATCCTACAATGAGCAGTTCTTC.

The V gene is TRBV19, the J gene TRBJ1-6, with D unresolved. Germline CDR1 and CDR2: LNHDA and SQIVND (reference sequence). This CDR3 is built from 14 residues. Trimming took off 7 bases at V and 3 bases at J, with 10 bases between the two ends. CDR3 coding DNA: TGTGCCAGTAAGGAAGGCGACTATAATTCACCCCTCCACTTT. This sequence encodes CASKEGDYNSPLHF.

The rearrangement uses TRBV9 and TRBJ1-5; D uncertain. The CDR3 spans 14 residues. Trimming took off 0 bases at V and 3 bases at J, with 7 bases between the two ends. Germline CDR1 SGDLS, CDR2 YYNGEE. The CDR3 DNA sequence: TGTGCCAGCAGCGTAGGTGGGCCCAATCAGCCCCAGCATTTT. Amino acid sequence: CASSVGGPNQPQHF.

The V call is TRBV6-4, the J call TRBJ1-3; unclear D gene. The CDR3 extends over 13 amino acids. Germline lookup yields CDR1 MRHNA and CDR2 SNTAGT. V lost 2 bases to trimming and J lost 6 bases, with 8 bases between them. Written as DNA, the CDR3 is TGTGCCAGCAGTGACCCTACCCTAAACACCATATATTTT. Amino acids: CASSDPTLNTIYF.